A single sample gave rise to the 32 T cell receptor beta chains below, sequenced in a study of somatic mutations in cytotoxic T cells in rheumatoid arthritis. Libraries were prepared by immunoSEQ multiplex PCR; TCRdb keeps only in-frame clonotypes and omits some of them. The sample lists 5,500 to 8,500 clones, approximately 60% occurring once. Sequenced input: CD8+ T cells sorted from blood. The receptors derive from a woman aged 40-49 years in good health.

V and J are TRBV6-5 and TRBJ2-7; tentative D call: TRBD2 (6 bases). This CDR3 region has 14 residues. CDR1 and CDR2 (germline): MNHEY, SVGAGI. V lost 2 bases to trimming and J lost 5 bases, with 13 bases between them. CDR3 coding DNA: TGTGCCAGCAGTTACATCGCAGGGAGGCACGAGCAGTACTTC. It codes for CASSYIAGRHEQYF.

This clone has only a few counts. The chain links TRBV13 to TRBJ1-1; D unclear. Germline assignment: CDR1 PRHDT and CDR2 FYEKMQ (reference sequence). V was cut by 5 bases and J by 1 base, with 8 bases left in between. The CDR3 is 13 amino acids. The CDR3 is CASSTTRNTEAFF. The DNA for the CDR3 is TGTGCCAGCAGCACCACAAGGAACACTGAAGCTTTCTTT.

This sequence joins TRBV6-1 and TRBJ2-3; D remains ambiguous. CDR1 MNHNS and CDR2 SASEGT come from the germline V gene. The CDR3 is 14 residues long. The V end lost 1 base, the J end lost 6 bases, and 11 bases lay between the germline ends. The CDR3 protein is CASSEERAMDTQYF. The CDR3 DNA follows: TGTGCCAGCAGTGAAGAACGGGCGATGGATACGCAGTATTTT.

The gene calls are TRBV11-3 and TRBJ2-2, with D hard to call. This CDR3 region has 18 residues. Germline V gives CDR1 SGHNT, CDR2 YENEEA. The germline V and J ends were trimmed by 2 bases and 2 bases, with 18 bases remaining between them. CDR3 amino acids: CASSLYPLGFVNTGELFF. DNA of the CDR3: TGTGCCAGCAGCTTATACCCTTTGGGGTTTGTAAACACCGGGGAGCTGTTTTTT.

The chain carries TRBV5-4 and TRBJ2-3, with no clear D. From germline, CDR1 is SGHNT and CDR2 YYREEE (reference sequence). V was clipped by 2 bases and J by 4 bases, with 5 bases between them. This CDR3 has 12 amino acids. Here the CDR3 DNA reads TGTGCCAGCAGCTTCTCGGCAGATACGCAGTATTTT. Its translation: CASSFSADTQYF.

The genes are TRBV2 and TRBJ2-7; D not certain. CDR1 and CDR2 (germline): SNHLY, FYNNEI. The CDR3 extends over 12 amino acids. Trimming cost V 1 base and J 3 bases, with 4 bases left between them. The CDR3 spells CASSEGNYEQYF. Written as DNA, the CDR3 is TGTGCCAGCAGTGAAGGTAACTACGAGCAGTACTTC.

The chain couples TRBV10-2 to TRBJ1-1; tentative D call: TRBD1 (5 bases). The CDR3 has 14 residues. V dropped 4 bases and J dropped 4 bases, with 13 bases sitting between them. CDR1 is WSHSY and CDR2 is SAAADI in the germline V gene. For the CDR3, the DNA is TGCGCCAGCAGTGTGGCTTGGGGGGGCACTGAAGCTTTCTTT. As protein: CASSVAWGGTEAFF.

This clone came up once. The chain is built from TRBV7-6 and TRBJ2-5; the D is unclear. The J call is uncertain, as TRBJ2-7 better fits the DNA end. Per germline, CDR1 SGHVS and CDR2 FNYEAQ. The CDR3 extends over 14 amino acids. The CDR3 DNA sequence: TGTGCCAGCAGCTCATATGGGAAGGGCTACGAGCAGTACTTC. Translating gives CASSSYGKGYEQYF.

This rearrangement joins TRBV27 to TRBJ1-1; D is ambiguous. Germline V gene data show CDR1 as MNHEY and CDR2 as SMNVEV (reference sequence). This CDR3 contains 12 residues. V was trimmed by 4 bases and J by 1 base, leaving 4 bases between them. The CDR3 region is CASSSGNTEAFF. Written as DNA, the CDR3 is TGTGCCAGCAGTTCAGGGAACACTGAAGCTTTCTTT.

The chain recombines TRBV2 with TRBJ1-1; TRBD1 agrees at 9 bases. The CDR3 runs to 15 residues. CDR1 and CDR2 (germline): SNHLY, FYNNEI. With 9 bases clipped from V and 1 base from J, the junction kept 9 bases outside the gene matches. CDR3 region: CASQMSTGGNTEAFF. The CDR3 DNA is TGTGCCAGTCAAATGTCGACAGGGGGGAACACTGAAGCTTTCTTT.

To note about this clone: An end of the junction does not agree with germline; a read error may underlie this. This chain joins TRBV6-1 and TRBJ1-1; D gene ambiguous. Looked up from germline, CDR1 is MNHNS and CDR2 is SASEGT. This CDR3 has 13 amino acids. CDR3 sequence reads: CASSEDGVVEERF. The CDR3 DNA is TGTGCCAGCAGTGAAGATGGGGTTGTCGAGGAACGCTTT.

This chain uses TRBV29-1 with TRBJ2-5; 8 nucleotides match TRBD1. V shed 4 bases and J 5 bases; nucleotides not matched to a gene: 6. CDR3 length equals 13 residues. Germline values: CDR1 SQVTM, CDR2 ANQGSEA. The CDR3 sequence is CSVAPGGSETQYF. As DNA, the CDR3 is TGCAGCGTTGCCCCAGGGGGCAGCGAGACCCAGTACTTC. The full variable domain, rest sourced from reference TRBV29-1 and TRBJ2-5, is SAVISQKPSRDICQRGTSLTIQCQVDSQVTMMFWYRQQPGQSLTLIATANQGSEATYESGFVIDKFPISRPNLTFSTLTVSNMSPEDSSIYLCSVAPGGSETQYFGPGTRLLVL.

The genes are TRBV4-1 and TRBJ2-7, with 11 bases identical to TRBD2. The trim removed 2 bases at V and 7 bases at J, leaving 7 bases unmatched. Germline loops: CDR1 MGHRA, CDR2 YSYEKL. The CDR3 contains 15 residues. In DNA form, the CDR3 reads TGCGCCAGCAGCCAATCACTAGCGGGAGCCAAAGAGCAGTACTTC. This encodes CASSQSLAGAKEQYF.

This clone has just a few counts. Here the CDR3 reads CASSETKAESQPQHF. For the CDR3, the DNA is TGTGCCAGCAGTGAAACAAAGGCGGAAAGTCAGCCCCAGCATTTT. The J gene is TRBJ1-5, the V gene TRBV2; D gene uncertain. CDR3 size: 15 residues. CDR1 is SNHLY and CDR2 is FYNNEI in the germline V gene. Trimming removed 2 bases from V and 6 bases from J, with 14 bases in between.

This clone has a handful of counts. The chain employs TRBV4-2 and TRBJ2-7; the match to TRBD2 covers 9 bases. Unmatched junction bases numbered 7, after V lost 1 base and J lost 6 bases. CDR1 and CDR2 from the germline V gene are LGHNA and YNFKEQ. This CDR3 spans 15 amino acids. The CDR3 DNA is TGTGCCAGCAGCCAAGTTGCGGGAGGGCGCATCGAGCAGTACTTC. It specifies CASSQVAGGRIEQYF.

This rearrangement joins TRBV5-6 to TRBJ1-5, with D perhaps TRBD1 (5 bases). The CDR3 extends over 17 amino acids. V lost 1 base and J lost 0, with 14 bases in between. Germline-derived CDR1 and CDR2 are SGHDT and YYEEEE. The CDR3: CASSLRQGIYSNQPQHF. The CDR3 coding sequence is TGTGCCAGCAGCTTGCGTCAGGGCATTTATAGCAATCAGCCCCAGCATTTT. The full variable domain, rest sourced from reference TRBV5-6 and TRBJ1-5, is DAGVTQSPTHLIKTRGQQVTLRCSPKSGHDTVSWYQQALGQGPQFIFQYYEEEERQRGNFPDRFSGHQFPNYSSELNVNALLLGDSALYLCASSLRQGIYSNQPQHFGDGTRLSIL.

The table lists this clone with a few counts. CDR3 in DNA: TGTGCCAGCAGCGCACCTCGGGAGTACCAAGAGACCCAGTACTTC. This translates into CASSAPREYQETQYF. The chain carries TRBV11-1 and TRBJ2-5, with D perhaps matching TRBD2 (6 bases). The CDR3 spans 15 residues. V was clipped by 5 bases and J by 0 bases, with 13 bases between them. Looked up from germline, CDR1 is SGHAT and CDR2 is FQDESV (reference sequence).

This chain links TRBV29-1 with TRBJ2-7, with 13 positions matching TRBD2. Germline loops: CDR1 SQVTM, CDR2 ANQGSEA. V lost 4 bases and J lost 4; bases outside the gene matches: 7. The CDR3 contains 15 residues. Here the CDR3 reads CSVALGTSGNYEQYF. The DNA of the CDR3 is TGCAGCGTTGCCCTTGGGACTAGCGGGAATTACGAGCAGTACTTC.

The chain's CDR3 is CASSLLWGSYEQYF. CDR3 nucleotides: TGCGCCAGCAGCTTGCTCTGGGGCTCCTACGAGCAGTACTTC. The chain couples TRBV5-1 to TRBJ2-7; D is unresolved. V shed 1 base and J shed 0 bases, with 8 bases lying between them. Per the germline V gene, CDR1 is SGHRS and CDR2 is YFSETQ. The CDR3 extends over 14 amino acids.

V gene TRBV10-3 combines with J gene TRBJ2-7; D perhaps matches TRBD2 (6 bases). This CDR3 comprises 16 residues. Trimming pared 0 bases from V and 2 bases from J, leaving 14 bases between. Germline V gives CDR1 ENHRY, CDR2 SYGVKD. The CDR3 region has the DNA TGTGCCATCAGTGAGTCTGGACTACAACGAACCTACGAGCAGTACTTC. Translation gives CAISESGLQRTYEQYF.

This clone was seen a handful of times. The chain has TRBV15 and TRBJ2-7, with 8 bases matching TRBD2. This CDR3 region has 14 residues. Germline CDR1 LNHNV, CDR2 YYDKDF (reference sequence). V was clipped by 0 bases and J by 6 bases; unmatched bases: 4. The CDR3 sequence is CATSREAGAGEQYF. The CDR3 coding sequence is TGTGCCACCAGCAGAGAAGCGGGAGCCGGCGAGCAGTACTTC.

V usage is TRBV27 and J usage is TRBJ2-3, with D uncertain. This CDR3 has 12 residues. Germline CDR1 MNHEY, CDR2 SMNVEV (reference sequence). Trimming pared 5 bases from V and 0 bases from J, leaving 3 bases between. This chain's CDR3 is CASSPSTDTQYF. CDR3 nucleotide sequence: TGTGCCAGCAGTCCGAGCACAGATACGCAGTATTTT.

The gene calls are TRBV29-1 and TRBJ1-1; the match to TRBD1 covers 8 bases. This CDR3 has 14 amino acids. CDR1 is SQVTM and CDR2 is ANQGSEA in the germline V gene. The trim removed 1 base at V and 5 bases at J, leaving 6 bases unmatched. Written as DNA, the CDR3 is TGCAGCGTTGAAGGGATTCAGGGGGCAACTGAAGCTTTCTTT. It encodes CSVEGIQGATEAFF.

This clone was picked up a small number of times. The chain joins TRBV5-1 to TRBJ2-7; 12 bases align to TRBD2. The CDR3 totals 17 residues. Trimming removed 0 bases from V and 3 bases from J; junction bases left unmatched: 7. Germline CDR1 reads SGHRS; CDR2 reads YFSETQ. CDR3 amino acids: CASSLGGTSGRFYEQYF. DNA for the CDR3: TGCGCCAGCAGCTTGGGGGGGACTAGCGGGCGTTTCTACGAGCAGTACTTC.

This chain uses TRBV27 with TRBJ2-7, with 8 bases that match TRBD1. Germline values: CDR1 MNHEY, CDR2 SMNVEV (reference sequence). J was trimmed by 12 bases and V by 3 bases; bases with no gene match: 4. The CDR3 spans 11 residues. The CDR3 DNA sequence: TGTGCCAGCAGTTTGGGACAGGAAACGTACTTC. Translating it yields CASSLGQETYF.

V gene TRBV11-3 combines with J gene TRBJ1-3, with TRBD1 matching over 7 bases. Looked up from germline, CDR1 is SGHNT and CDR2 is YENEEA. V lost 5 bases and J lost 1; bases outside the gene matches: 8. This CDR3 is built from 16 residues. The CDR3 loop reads CASSRRDRGSGNTIYF. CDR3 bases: TGTGCCAGCAGCCGCAGGGACAGAGGGTCTGGAAACACCATATATTTT.

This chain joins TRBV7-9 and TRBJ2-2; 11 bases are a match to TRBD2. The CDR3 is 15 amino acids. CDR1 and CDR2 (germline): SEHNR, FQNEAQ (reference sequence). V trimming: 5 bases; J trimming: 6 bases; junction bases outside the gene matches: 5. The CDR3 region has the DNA TGTGCCAGCAGCGGGACTAGCGGCGTTGCCGGGGAGCTGTTTTTT. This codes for CASSGTSGVAGELFF.

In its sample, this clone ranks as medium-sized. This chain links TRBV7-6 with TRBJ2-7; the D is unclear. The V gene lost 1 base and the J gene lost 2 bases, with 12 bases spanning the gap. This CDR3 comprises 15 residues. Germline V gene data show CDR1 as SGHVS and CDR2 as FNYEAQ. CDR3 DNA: TGTGCCAGCAGCTTAGAAGGAGAGGCCACCTACGAGCAGTACTTC. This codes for CASSLEGEATYEQYF.

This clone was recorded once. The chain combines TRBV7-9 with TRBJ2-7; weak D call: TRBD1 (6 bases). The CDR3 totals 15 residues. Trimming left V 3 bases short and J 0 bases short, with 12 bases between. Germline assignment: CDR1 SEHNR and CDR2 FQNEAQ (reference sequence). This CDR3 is CASSFRTDSSYEQYF. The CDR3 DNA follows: TGTGCCAGCAGCTTCCGGACAGATTCCTCCTACGAGCAGTACTTC.

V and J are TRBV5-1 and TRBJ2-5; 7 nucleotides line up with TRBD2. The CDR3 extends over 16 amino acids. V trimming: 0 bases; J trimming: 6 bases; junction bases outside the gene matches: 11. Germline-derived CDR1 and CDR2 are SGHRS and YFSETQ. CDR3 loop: CASSLEGGSSRKTQYF. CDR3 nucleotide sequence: TGCGCCAGCAGCTTGGAAGGCGGGAGCAGTAGAAAGACCCAGTACTTC.

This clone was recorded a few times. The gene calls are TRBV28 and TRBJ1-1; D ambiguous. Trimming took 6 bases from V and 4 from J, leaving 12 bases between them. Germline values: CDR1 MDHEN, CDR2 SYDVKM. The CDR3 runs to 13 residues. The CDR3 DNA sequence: TGTGCCAGCAGAGCGGGGATGAGCACTGAAGCTTTCTTT. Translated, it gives CASRAGMSTEAFF.

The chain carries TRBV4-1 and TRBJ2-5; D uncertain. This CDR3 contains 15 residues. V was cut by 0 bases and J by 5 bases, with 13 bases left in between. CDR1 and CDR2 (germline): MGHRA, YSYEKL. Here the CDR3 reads CASSQDPAYEETQYF. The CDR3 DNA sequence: TGCGCCAGCAGCCAAGATCCGGCTTATGAGGAGACCCAGTACTTC.